The 9 T cell receptor beta chains reported below all come from one sample, sequenced in a study of siplizumab effects on memory and regulatory T cells. Clones were sequenced by immunoSEQ multiplex PCR, and TCRdb holds only the in-frame ones, with some missing. Of about 100,000 clones listed, about 95% are singletons. Material for sequencing was non-Treg CD4+ T cells sorted from blood. The receptor source for this set is a human donor in good health.

The chain links TRBV19 to TRBJ1-2, with no clear D. Germline values: CDR1 LNHDA, CDR2 SQIVND (reference sequence). This CDR3 is 13 amino acids long. V gave up 4 bases and J gave up 7 bases, with 13 bases separating them. For the CDR3, the DNA is TGTGCCAGTAGTACCGACCTGCCTGTTGGCTACACCTTC. Translation gives CASSTDLPVGYTF.

The V and J genes are TRBV5-5 and TRBJ2-7, with 9 bases that match TRBD1. The CDR3 is 15 residues long. Germline loops: CDR1 SGHKS, CDR2 YYEKEE (reference sequence). The trim removed 1 base at V and 2 bases at J, leaving 4 bases unmatched. CDR3 DNA: TGTGCCAGCAGCTTGAGTGGGACAGGGACCTACGAGCAGTACTTC. Encoded protein: CASSLSGTGTYEQYF.

This chain connects TRBV18 to TRBJ2-5, with D hard to call. Germline-derived CDR1 and CDR2 are KGHSH and LQKENI. CDR3 size: 14 residues. V lost 3 bases to trimming and J lost 2 bases, with 10 bases between them. The DNA of the CDR3 is TGTGCCAGCTCACCGGGCGCAGTACAAGAGACCCAGTACTTC. It is translated as CASSPGAVQETQYF.

CDR3 sequence: CASSTYRGYGYTF. The CDR3 DNA is TGTGCCAGCAGTACATACAGGGGCTATGGCTACACCTTC. J is TRBJ1-2 and V is TRBV6-5; 7 positions match TRBD1. V shed 5 bases, J shed 4 bases, and the junction held 4 bases outside the gene matches. The CDR3 sequence is 13 residues long. Germline V gene lookup returns CDR1 MNHEY and CDR2 SVGAGI.

The chain links TRBV7-3 to TRBJ2-1; 12 bases are shared with TRBD2. Germline V gene lookup returns CDR1 SGHTA and CDR2 FQGTGA. The CDR3 is 15 residues long. Germline trimming cut 5 bases from V and 3 bases from J; bases unmatched to any gene: 2. The CDR3 protein is CASSQLAGGYNEQFF. In nucleotides, the CDR3 is TGTGCCAGCAGCCAACTAGCGGGAGGCTACAATGAGCAGTTCTTC.

As regards this clone: Other DNA sequences in this specimen translate into the identical CDR3. The DNA of the CDR3 is TGTGCCAGCTCACCAGACAGGGGGAATGGCTACACCTTC. It codes for CASSPDRGNGYTF. This rearrangement joins TRBV18 to TRBJ1-2; TRBD1 agrees at 9 bases. CDR1 and CDR2 from the germline V gene are KGHSH and LQKENI. The CDR3 runs to 13 residues. Germline trimming cut 2 bases from V and 6 bases from J; bases unmatched to any gene: 1.

V usage is TRBV7-2 and J usage is TRBJ2-2; no clear D. V lost 3 bases and J 5 bases, leaving 10 bases between the germline ends. The CDR3 runs 14 residues. Germline V gene lookup returns CDR1 SGHTA and CDR2 FQGNSA. The CDR3 DNA sequence: TGTGCCAGCAGCTTTAGGTGGGGAACCGGGGAGCTGTTTTTT. It specifies CASSFRWGTGELFF.

The rearrangement uses TRBV6-4 and TRBJ2-2; TRBD1 aligns across 7 bases. This CDR3 region has 15 residues. Germline V gene sequence: CDR1 MRHNA, CDR2 SNTAGT. V gave up 3 bases and J gave up 6 bases; unmatched junction bases: 7. Here the CDR3 reads CASSDLTGLSGELFF. The CDR3 DNA is TGTGCCAGCAGTGATTTGACAGGGCTGTCCGGGGAGCTGTTTTTT.

V gene TRBV6-4 combines with J gene TRBJ2-7; 10 bases are shared with TRBD2. This CDR3 is 14 amino acids long. V shed 8 bases and J 4 bases; nucleotides not matched to a gene: 8. Germline V CDR1 and CDR2: MRHNA, SNTAGT. This CDR3 reads CASGLAAKPYEQYF. CDR3 in DNA: TGTGCCAGCGGACTAGCGGCAAAACCTTACGAGCAGTACTTC.